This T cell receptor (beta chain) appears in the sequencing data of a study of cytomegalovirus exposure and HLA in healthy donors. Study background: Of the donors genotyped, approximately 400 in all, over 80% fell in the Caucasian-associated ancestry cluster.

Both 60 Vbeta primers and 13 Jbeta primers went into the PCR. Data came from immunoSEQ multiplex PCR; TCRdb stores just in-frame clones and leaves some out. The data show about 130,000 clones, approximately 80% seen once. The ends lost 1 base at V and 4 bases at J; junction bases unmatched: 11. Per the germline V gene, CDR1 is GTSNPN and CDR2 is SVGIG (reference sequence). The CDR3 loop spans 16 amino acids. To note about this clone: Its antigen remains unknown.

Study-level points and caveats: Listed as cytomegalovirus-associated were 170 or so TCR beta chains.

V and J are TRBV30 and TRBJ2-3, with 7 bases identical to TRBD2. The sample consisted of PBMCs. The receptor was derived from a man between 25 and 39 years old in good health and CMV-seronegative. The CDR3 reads CAWSDGRSPPSDTQYF. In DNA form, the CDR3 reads TGTGCCTGGAGTGACGGGAGGTCCCCCCCATCAGATACGCAGTATTTT.